This T cell receptor (beta chain) was recorded in a study of beta chain features in type 1 diabetes. Regarding the study as a whole: In every one of the four CD4+ subsets, TCRB CDR3s were moderately but significantly shorter in Type 1 diabetes patients.

This clone was observed a handful of times. Its specificity is unknown. The investigators reverse transcribed all of the isolated RNA, so they sequenced expressed TCRB transcripts. Produced via immunoSEQ multiplex PCR; TCRdb's table is partial and in-frame only. Among about 160,000 clones listed, approximately 8.7% were seen once. Germline CDR1 reads SGHRS; CDR2 reads YFSETQ. This CDR3 comprises 15 residues. Unmatched junction bases numbered 14, after V lost 6 bases and J lost 5 bases. This clonotype was sampled from a woman aged 30 to 39 with type 1 diabetes. Source material: central memory CD4+ T cells from blood. This rearrangement joins TRBV5-1 to TRBJ2-7, with 7 positions matching TRBD1. This CDR3 reads CASNLNGQESNEQYF. The CDR3, as DNA: TGCGCCAGCAACCTGAACGGACAGGAGTCCAACGAGCAGTACTTC.